One and the same sample provided the 23 T cell receptor beta chains below, sequenced in a study of blood T cell repertoires in COVID-19. Sequencing was performed with immunoSEQ multiplex PCR; in TCRdb, only in-frame clones are kept and a portion is missing. The profile shows approximately 210,000 clones, roughly 80% of them singletons. The sample was PBMCs or T cells enriched from blood (not recorded which). Source of these receptors: a man aged 40-49 years who had recovered from COVID-19.

The chain carries TRBV7-3 and TRBJ1-1, with 7 positions matching TRBD1. Germline loops: CDR1 SGHTA, CDR2 FQGTGA. CDR3 length: 13 residues. Trimming took 5 bases from V and 4 from J; bases not matched to a gene: 4. The CDR3 protein is CASSPGGRTEAFF. The CDR3 coding sequence is TGTGCCAGCAGCCCAGGGGGTCGCACTGAAGCTTTCTTT.

The chain is built from TRBV3-1 (or the pseudogene TRBV3-2) and TRBJ2-3; TRBD2 matches 7 bases. The V gene's germline CDR1 is LGHDT and CDR2 YNNKEL (reference sequence). The CDR3 contains 14 residues. V lost 4 bases, J lost 2 bases, and 3 bases stayed unmatched. Here the CDR3 DNA reads TGTGCCAGCAGCCTCACTAGCGACACAGATACGCAGTATTTT. Protein sequence: CASSLTSDTDTQYF.

This clone was counted a few times. CDR3 in amino acids: CASSSPVQTGPGELFF. CDR3 nucleotide sequence: TGTGCCAGCAGCTCCCCCGTTCAGACAGGGCCAGGGGAGCTGTTTTTT. The J gene is TRBJ2-2, the V gene TRBV7-9; TRBD1 matches at 7 bases. In germline, CDR1 is SEHNR, CDR2 FQNEAQ (reference sequence). Trimming took 4 bases from V and 8 from J; bases not matched to a gene: 13. This CDR3 comprises 16 residues.

The chain joins TRBV9 to TRBJ2-6; D is possibly TRBD2 (5 bases). The CDR3 loop spans 18 amino acids. Germline values: CDR1 SGDLS, CDR2 YYNGEE. V lost 1 base and J 0 bases, leaving 14 bases between the germline ends. The CDR3 loop is CASSVRDLWPSGANVLTF. The DNA of the CDR3 is TGTGCCAGCAGCGTACGGGATCTATGGCCCTCTGGGGCCAACGTCCTGACTTTC.

This clone was recorded a few times. J is TRBJ1-2 and V is TRBV7-9; TRBD1 aligns across 7 bases. The CDR3 sequence is 15 residues long. Germline assignment: CDR1 SEHNR and CDR2 FQNEAQ (reference sequence). V gave up 3 bases and J gave up 4 bases; unmatched junction bases: 8. As DNA, the CDR3 is TGTGCCAGCAGCTTGGGACAGTCGGGAGTCTATGGCTACACCTTC. Amino acid sequence: CASSLGQSGVYGYTF.

This clone has only a few counts. V and J are TRBV29-1 and TRBJ1-1; tentatively, D is TRBD1 (5 bases). The germline V and J ends were trimmed by 4 bases and 7 bases, with 16 bases remaining between them. This CDR3 spans 13 amino acids. CDR1 SQVTM and CDR2 ANQGSEA come from the germline V gene. CDR3 loop: CSVARDGGNEAFF. The CDR3, as DNA: TGCAGCGTTGCTCGAGACGGGGGGAATGAAGCTTTCTTT. Filled out from reference TRBV29-1 and TRBJ1-1, the complete variable domain reads SAVISQKPSRDICQRGTSLTIQCQVDSQVTMMFWYRQQPGQSLTLIATANQGSEATYESGFVIDKFPISRPNLTFSTLTVSNMSPEDSSIYLCSVARDGGNEAFFGQGTRLTVV.

The V gene is TRBV5-1, the J gene TRBJ1-1; 9 bases are shared with TRBD1. This CDR3 comprises 14 residues. Germline V gives CDR1 SGHRS, CDR2 YFSETQ. V lost 3 bases to trimming and J lost 2 bases; unmatched junction nucleotides: 2. CDR3 nucleotide sequence: TGCGCCAGCAGCTCACAGGGGGCAAACACTGAAGCTTTCTTT. It yields the protein CASSSQGANTEAFF.

V is TRBV6-5 and J is TRBJ2-7; 11 positions match TRBD2. The germline V gene has CDR1 MNHEY and CDR2 SVGAGI. Trimming at V came to 5 bases and at J to 3 bases, leaving 6 bases not matched to a gene. The CDR3 length is 15 residues. CDR3: CASSPTSGRSYEQYF. The CDR3 DNA is TGTGCCAGCAGTCCAACTAGCGGGAGAAGCTACGAGCAGTACTTC.

The chain recombines TRBV9 with TRBJ2-1; a weak D match, TRBD2 (6 bases). Trimming removed 4 bases from V and 7 bases from J, with 21 bases in between. Germline loops: CDR1 SGDLS, CDR2 YYNGEE. The CDR3 extends over 16 amino acids. Here the CDR3 DNA reads TGTGCCAGCAGCTCATACTCGGGAGTACCTGGGAATGAGCAGTTCTTC. This sequence encodes CASSSYSGVPGNEQFF.

The chain couples TRBV5-8 to TRBJ2-5; a weak D match, TRBD1 (5 bases). The V end was cut by 2 bases, the J end by 3 bases, with 8 bases between. Germline V gene data show CDR1 as SGHTS and CDR2 as YDEGEE. The CDR3 contains 13 residues. CDR3 sequence (DNA): TGTGCCAGCAGCTTCGGCAGGGAAGAGACCCAGTACTTC. It encodes CASSFGREETQYF.

The V call is TRBV7-3, the J call TRBJ2-3; D gene uncertain. In germline, CDR1 is SGHTA, CDR2 FQGTGA. The CDR3 totals 14 residues. Trimming pared 2 bases from V and 3 bases from J, leaving 9 bases between. The DNA of the CDR3 is TGTGCCAGCAGCTTATTCGTCACTACAGATACGCAGTATTTT. As protein: CASSLFVTTDTQYF.

The chain uses TRBV7-3 and TRBJ2-5; weak D call: TRBD1 (6 bases). Trimming left V 5 bases short and J 4 bases short, with 14 bases between. This CDR3 is built from 14 residues. Germline assignment: CDR1 SGHTA and CDR2 FQGTGA. CDR3 in amino acids: CASSQGSGAETQYF. The CDR3 nucleotides are TGTGCCAGCAGCCAAGGATCAGGGGCAGAGACCCAGTACTTC.

This sequence joins TRBV5-5 and TRBJ1-1; TRBD1 aligns across 8 bases. V was clipped by 5 bases and J by 5 bases; unmatched bases: 8. Germline loops: CDR1 SGHKS, CDR2 YYEKEE (reference sequence). The CDR3 length is 14 residues. CDR3 amino acids: CASRLDRGRTEAFF. CDR3 DNA sequence: TGTGCCAGCAGACTCGACAGGGGAAGGACTGAAGCTTTCTTT.

The chain employs TRBV29-1 and TRBJ1-1, with 11 bases lining up with TRBD1. This CDR3 is 17 amino acids long. V trimming: 4 bases; J trimming: 4 bases; junction bases outside the gene matches: 14. Germline V gene lookup returns CDR1 SQVTM and CDR2 ANQGSEA. The CDR3 reads CSVGRDGTGGWGTEAFF. As DNA, the CDR3 is TGCAGCGTTGGAAGGGACGGGACAGGGGGGTGGGGCACTGAAGCTTTCTTT.

The chain is built from TRBV5-1 and TRBJ2-2; a weak D match, TRBD1 (5 bases). V lost 0 bases and J 4 bases, leaving 10 bases between the germline ends. The CDR3 spans 15 residues. The germline V gene has CDR1 SGHRS and CDR2 YFSETQ. This chain's CDR3 is CASSLEPQGTGELFF. CDR3 sequence (DNA): TGCGCCAGCAGCTTGGAACCCCAGGGCACCGGGGAGCTGTTTTTT.

This rearrangement joins TRBV9 to TRBJ2-7, with D perhaps TRBD2 (5 bases). CDR3 length equals 13 residues. V dropped 3 bases and J dropped 2 bases, with 9 bases sitting between them. Germline loops: CDR1 SGDLS, CDR2 YYNGEE. Here the CDR3 reads CASSAGGPYEQYF. The DNA of the CDR3 is TGTGCCAGCAGCGCTGGAGGCCCCTACGAGCAGTACTTC.

This clone came up a few times. J is TRBJ2-2 and V is TRBV19, with TRBD1 as a possible D gene (6 bases). Trimming stripped 10 bases from V and 3 bases from J, with 18 bases between. The CDR3 has 15 amino acids. The germline gives CDR1 LNHDA, CDR2 SQIVND (reference sequence). The CDR3 sequence is CATLLQQGYTGELFF. CDR3 DNA: TGTGCCACTCTATTGCAACAGGGTTACACCGGGGAGCTGTTTTTT.

This chain uses TRBV3-1 (or the pseudogene TRBV3-2) with TRBJ2-1, with a tentative D call TRBD2 (6 bases). V lost 3 bases and J lost 0, with 15 bases in between. The germline gives CDR1 LGHDT, CDR2 YNNKEL (reference sequence). The CDR3 sequence is 17 residues long. The DNA of the CDR3 is TGTGCCAGCAGCCAGACCGCGGGACGCCACTCCTACAATGAGCAGTTCTTC. Amino acid sequence: CASSQTAGRHSYNEQFF.

Only a few counts were recorded for this clone. The chain combines TRBV3-1 (or the pseudogene TRBV3-2) with TRBJ1-5; no reliable D call. The CDR3 contains 16 residues. Looked up from germline, CDR1 is LGHDT and CDR2 is YNNKEL (reference sequence). V was shortened by 1 base and J by 1 base, with 11 bases between the two germline ends. Written as DNA, the CDR3 is TGTGCCAGCAGCCAAGCGGGGTGGGGAAGCAATCAGCCCCAGCATTTT. This gives the protein CASSQAGWGSNQPQHF.

This chain joins TRBV12-3 or TRBV12-4 and TRBJ2-7; possible D gene TRBD2, 6 bases. The CDR3 extends over 12 amino acids. Between the trimmed V and J ends, which lost 6 bases and 6 bases, there was a span of 12 bases. The CDR3 bases are TGTGCCAGCAGCCCCGGGGGTGGCGAGCAGTACGTC. Translation gives CASSPGGGEQYV.

This clone occurred once. V is TRBV7-2 and J is TRBJ1-2, with D possibly TRBD1 on 6 matching bases. V shed 5 bases and J shed 7 bases, with 23 bases lying between them. Germline V gene sequence: CDR1 SGHTA, CDR2 FQGNSA. The CDR3 is 16 residues long. The DNA for the CDR3 is TGTGCCAGCAGCCCGTTGAGACGGGACATCCGTTCTGGCTACACCTTC. It specifies CASSPLRRDIRSGYTF.

Comments on this clone: The same CDR3 arises from other DNA sequences in this sample as well. The chain joins TRBV2 to TRBJ2-2, with 8 bases identical to TRBD2. The length of the CDR3 is 15 residues. CDR1 and CDR2 (germline): SNHLY, FYNNEI. V lost 6 bases and J lost 3; bases outside the gene matches: 6. The CDR3, as DNA: TGTGCCAGCAGCGTTAGCGGGATTGACACCGGGGAGCTGTTTTTT. Protein: CASSVSGIDTGELFF.

This clone was found a few times. The rearrangement links TRBV11-2 to TRBJ1-2, with 8 bases matching TRBD1. This CDR3 contains 13 residues. The germline V gene encodes CDR1 SGHAT and CDR2 FQNNGV. V dropped 5 bases and J dropped 8; count of bases not matched to a gene: 7. CDR3 sequence (DNA): TGTGCCAGCAGCCTGGGACAGGCGCGCGGCTACACCTTC. It yields the protein CASSLGQARGYTF.